The 26 T cell receptor beta chains below were found in one sample sequenced in a study of tumor and adjacent non-tumor tissue in lung cancer. The template was RNA from unsorted bulk tissue. A modified ARM-PCR protocol with three rounds of nested PCR amplified TCRbeta. MiXCR, run by TCRdb on the multiplex PCR reads, gives a single entry per CDR3 protein. The top ten hold about 25% of the sample, which has around 200,000 distinct CDR3 sequences, about 76% seen once. Sequenced sample: lung tumor tissue. The receptor set was obtained from a man aged 55 to 69 with non-small cell lung cancer.

Remarks on this clonotype: A much larger clone lies a single base off, so this may be a read error. V gene TRBV10-1 combines with J gene TRBJ2-3, with a tentative D call TRBD1 (5 bases). The germline V gene encodes CDR1 WNHNN and CDR2 SYGVQD (reference sequence). Between the trimmed V and J ends, which lost 4 bases and 1 base, there was a span of 9 bases. This CDR3 region has 14 residues. DNA of the CDR3: TGCGCCAGCAGTGGGGGCCTCTGCACAGATACGCAGTATTTT. The encoded protein is CASSGGLCTDTQYF.

About this clonotype itself: The junction departs from germline at one end; a sequencing error may be responsible. The rearrangement uses TRBV6-6 and TRBJ1-1, with TRBD1 matching 9 bases. CDR1 is MNHNY and CDR2 is SVGAGI in the germline V gene (reference sequence). This CDR3 contains 14 residues. CDR3 protein: CASSYSTGGTETFF. CDR3 coding DNA: TGTGCCAGCAGTTACTCAACAGGGGGCACTGAAACTTTCTTT.

This chain links TRBV7-8 with TRBJ1-2; D remains ambiguous. In germline, CDR1 is SGHVS, CDR2 FQNEAQ. V was pared by 2 bases and J by 10 bases, with 17 bases between. This CDR3 contains 14 residues. The CDR3: CASSLRFKDGDYTF. CDR3 in DNA: TGTGCCAGCAGCTTAAGATTCAAGGACGGTGACTACACCTTC. Full variable domain (rest looked up from reference TRBV7-8 and TRBJ1-2): GAGVSQSPRYKVAKRGQDVALRCDPISGHVSLFWYQQALGQGPEFLTYFQNEAQLDKSGLPSDRFFAERPEGSVSTLKIQRTQQEDSAVYLCASSLRFKDGDYTFGSGTRLTVV.

V usage is TRBV6-5 and J usage is TRBJ1-6; D is perhaps TRBD1 (5 bases). Looked up from germline, CDR1 is MNHEY and CDR2 is SVGAGI. There are 15 residues in the CDR3. The V end was cut by 2 bases, the J end by 11 bases, with 16 bases between. The CDR3 nucleotides read TGTGCCAGCAGTTACGGGCGGGGATGGGACCCACCCCTCCACTTT. This translates into CASSYGRGWDPPLHF.

The genes are TRBV10-1 and TRBJ2-5, with D maybe TRBD1 (6 bases). The length of the CDR3 is 14 residues. The V end was cut by 2 bases, the J end by 10 bases, with 17 bases between. The germline V gene encodes CDR1 WNHNN and CDR2 SYGVQD (reference sequence). CDR3 nucleotide sequence: TGCGCCAGCAGTGAGGCAGGGGATCCCGGGATCCAGTACTTC. It specifies CASSEAGDPGIQYF.

The rearrangement links TRBV6-5 to TRBJ2-7; D possibly corresponds to TRBD2 (6 bases). Per germline, CDR1 MNHEY and CDR2 SVGAGI. Trimming removed 3 bases from V and 4 bases from J, with 13 bases in between. The CDR3 spans 14 residues. Written as DNA, the CDR3 is TGTGCCAGCAGTTATAGCGGACGGATTTACGAGCAGTACTTC. Amino acid sequence: CASSYSGRIYEQYF.

Concerning this clonotype: Given a much more abundant clone one base away, this may be a read error. J is TRBJ2-1 and V is TRBV20-1; D tentatively reads TRBD1 or TRBD2 (6 bases each). The CDR3 is 15 residues long. Germline V lookup: CDR1 DFQATT, CDR2 SNEGSKA (reference sequence). The DNA of the CDR3 is TGCAGTGCTAGTCCCTGGGGGCGCGGGGATAATGAGCAGATCTTC. It encodes CSASPWGRGDNEQIF.

Comment on this clonotype: One end of the junction varies from germline; a read error may be responsible. The chain has TRBV11-2 and TRBJ2-5; D call uncertain. The CDR3 runs to 14 residues. Germline V gives CDR1 SGHAT, CDR2 FQNNGV. The CDR3 protein is CTSSPATDQATQYF. For the CDR3, the DNA is TGCACCAGCAGCCCCGCGACGGACCAAGCGACCCAGTACTTC. Full variable domain (missing parts from reference TRBV11-2 and TRBJ2-5): EAGVAQSPRYKIIEKRQSVAFWCNPISGHATLYWYQQILGQGPKLLIQFQNNGVVDDSQLPKDRFSAERLKGVDSTLKIQPAKLEDSAVYLCTSSPATDQATQYFGPGTRLLVL.

Remarks on this clonotype: One end of the junction is discordant with germline, which a read error may explain. This sequence joins TRBV11-2 and TRBJ1-3; D unresolved. Per germline, CDR1 SGHAT and CDR2 FQNNGV. CDR3 length: 15 residues. CDR3 DNA: TGTGCCTGCAGCTTATGGGGTGACCCCGGAAACACCATATATTTT. Translation gives CACSLWGDPGNTIYF.

V usage is TRBV20-1 and J usage is TRBJ2-7, with TRBD1 matching over 7 bases. The junction had 12 bases not matched to a gene; V was cut back by 6 bases and J by 1 base. The CDR3 covers 15 residues. Germline CDR1 reads DFQATT; CDR2 reads SNEGSKA (reference sequence). CDR3 amino acids: CSAPPTGAESYEQYF. The CDR3 bases are TGCAGTGCCCCCCCCACAGGGGCGGAATCCTACGAGCAGTACTTC.

This clonotype has at least ten counts. V gene TRBV5-1 combines with J gene TRBJ1-2, with D possibly being TRBD1 (5 bases). This CDR3 has 14 residues. Deletions cut 8 bases from V and 7 bases from J, with 21 bases between. Germline assignment: CDR1 SGHRS and CDR2 YFSETQ. CDR3 in amino acids: CASQPGILQGGYTF. The CDR3 region has the DNA TGCGCCAGTCAGCCCGGGATCCTGCAGGGTGGCTACACCTTC. The full variable domain, rest sourced from reference TRBV5-1 and TRBJ1-2, is KAGVTQTPRYLIKTRGQQVTLSCSPISGHRSVSWYQQTPGQGLQFLFEYFSETQRNKGNFPGRFSGRQFSNSRSEMNVSTLELGDSALYLCASQPGILQGGYTFGSGTRLTVV.

This clonotype has a handful of counts. CDR3 residues: CASQDSLGNTIYF. The CDR3 nucleotides read TGTGCCAGCCAGGACAGTCTTGGAAACACCATATATTTT. The V gene is TRBV12-3 or TRBV12-4, the J gene TRBJ1-3; the D gene is possibly TRBD1 (6 bases). CDR3 length: 13 residues. The germline V and J ends were trimmed by 8 bases and 3 bases, with 11 bases remaining between them.

This clonotype has just a few counts. The genes are TRBV7-9 and TRBJ2-7; D remains ambiguous. CDR3 length: 12 residues. Trimming stripped 3 bases from V and 4 bases from J, with 7 bases between. Germline lookup yields CDR1 SEHNR and CDR2 FQNEAQ (reference sequence). CDR3 residues: CASSFSGYEQYF. Written as DNA, the CDR3 is TGTGCCAGCAGCTTCTCAGGTTACGAGCAGTACTTC.

In regard to this clonotype: A clone one base away is much larger, so this may be a read error. The genes are TRBV12-3 or TRBV12-4 and TRBJ2-1; 7 positions match TRBD1. The trim removed 5 bases at V and 0 bases at J, leaving 7 bases unmatched. The CDR3 is 16 amino acids. The CDR3: CASSPAGTDSYNEQFF. In nucleotides, the CDR3 is TGTGCCAGCAGTCCAGCCGGGACAGACTCCTACAATGAGCAGTTCTTC.

With respect to this clonotype: An end of the junction does not agree with germline; a read error may underlie this. This chain uses TRBV20-1 with TRBJ1-1; the D gene is possibly TRBD1 (6 bases). CDR1 DFQATT and CDR2 SNEGSKA come from the germline V gene (reference sequence). This CDR3 spans 14 amino acids. The DNA of the CDR3 is TGCAGAGCTAGACCCGGGGGCAAGAACACTGAAGCTTTCTTT. Its protein product is CRARPGGKNTEAFF.

This rearrangement joins TRBV20-1 to TRBJ1-6; the D is unclear. The V end was cut by 5 bases, the J end by 4 bases, with 9 bases between. Per the germline V gene, CDR1 is DFQATT and CDR2 is SNEGSKA (reference sequence). CDR3 size: 13 residues. The CDR3 reads CSAVSRYNSPLHF. The CDR3 coding sequence is TGCAGTGCTGTTAGCAGATATAATTCACCCCTCCACTTT.

This clonotype was found a few times. The chain has TRBV7-3 and TRBJ1-1; the D gene is possibly TRBD1 (6 bases). The CDR3 totals 13 residues. Trimming pared 2 bases from V and 3 bases from J, leaving 7 bases between. Germline CDR1 reads SGHTA; CDR2 reads FQGTGA. The CDR3 bases are TGTGCCAGCAGCTTAGCAGGGGACACTGAAGCTTTCTTT. It codes for CASSLAGDTEAFF.

With regard to this clonotype: One end of the junction fails to match germline, which may point to a read error. The genes are TRBV6-2 or TRBV6-3 and TRBJ2-7, with D possibly being TRBD1 (5 bases). This CDR3 has 15 amino acids. Germline V gives CDR1 MNHEY, CDR2 SVGEGT. The DNA of the CDR3 is TGTGCCAGCAGTTACAACCTGCCAGGGTTCGGCGAGCCGCACTTC. Translating it yields CASSYNLPGFGEPHF.

This clonotype came up a few times. The CDR3 here is CASGLGGSNTEAFF. The CDR3 coding sequence is TGTGCCAGCGGACTAGGGGGGTCGAACACTGAAGCTTTCTTT. The chain has TRBV6-6 and TRBJ1-1; D possibly corresponds to TRBD1 (6 bases). The V gene lost 8 bases and the J gene lost 1 base, with 14 bases spanning the gap. This CDR3 spans 14 amino acids. CDR1 and CDR2 (germline): MNHNY, SVGAGI (reference sequence).

Note on this clonotype: One junction end disagrees with the germline gene, perhaps due to a read error. V usage is TRBV12-3 or TRBV12-4 and J usage is TRBJ1-6; 11 positions match TRBD1. The CDR3 has 14 residues. CDR3 sequence (DNA): TGTGCCAGCAGTCGGGACAGGGGGGGTTCACACCTCCACTTT. It specifies CASSRDRGGSHLHF.

A word on this clonotype: The junction and the germline gene differ at one end; a read error may be behind it. The chain employs TRBV11-3 and TRBJ1-1, with 9 bases aligning to TRBD1. The germline gives CDR1 SGHNT, CDR2 YENEEA. This CDR3 has 16 residues. The CDR3 nucleotides read TGTACCAGCGGCTTAGATGGGGACAGGGTGAACACTGAAGCTTTCTTT. Protein: CTSGLDGDRVNTEAFF.

The chain carries TRBV4-3 and TRBJ2-3, with unresolved D. The J call is uncertain, as TRBJ1-5 better fits the DNA end. Germline assignment: CDR1 LGHNA and CDR2 YSLEER. The length of the CDR3 is 16 residues. The CDR3 reads CASSQGRAGTTNTQHF. The CDR3 bases are TGCGCCAGCAGCCAAGGTAGAGCGGGCACCACAAATACGCAGCATTTT.

Notes on this clonotype: One base away lies a much larger clone, so this may be a sequencing read error. The V gene is TRBV6-5, the J gene TRBJ1-1; TRBD1 agrees at 8 bases. The V gene end was trimmed by 7 bases and the J gene end by 1 base; junction bases not matched to a gene: 8. CDR1 and CDR2 from the germline V gene are MNHEY and SVGAGI. The length of the CDR3 is 15 residues. For the CDR3, the DNA is TGTGCCAGCAATTTCACCGGGACAGGGAACACTGAAGCTTTCTTT. Its translation: CASNFTGTGNTEAFF.

The chain links TRBV20-1 to TRBJ2-3; TRBD2 might be the D (6 bases). Trimming removed 1 base from V and 2 bases from J, with 13 bases in between. Germline lookup yields CDR1 DFQATT and CDR2 SNEGSKA (reference sequence). CDR3 length: 15 residues. CDR3 bases: TGCAGTGCTAGAGGGGCAGAGCGGGTCACAGATACGCAGTATTTT. It codes for CSARGAERVTDTQYF.

To note about this clonotype: A much bigger clone sits one base away, suggesting this may be a read error. The J gene is TRBJ2-7, the V gene TRBV20-1, with D perhaps assigned TRBD1 or TRBD2 (5 bases each). Germline V CDR1 and CDR2: DFQATT, SNEGSKA (reference sequence). The CDR3 covers 13 residues. The V end was cut by 3 bases, the J end by 7 bases, with 16 bases between. CDR3 protein: CSARADKTTEQYF. CDR3 in DNA: TGCAGTGCTAGGGCGGACAAGACTACTGAGCAGTACTTC.

Concerning this clonotype itself: The junction differs from germline at one of its ends, possibly a read error. The chain has TRBV6-5 and TRBJ2-7, with D uncertain. The CDR3 has 11 amino acids. The germline V gene encodes CDR1 MNHEY and CDR2 SVGAGI. The CDR3 DNA reads TGTGGCAGCAGACGACATGGCGAGCAGTACTTC. Protein product: CGSRRHGEQYF.